This TCR beta chain was recorded in a study of blood T cell repertoires in COVID-19. The overall study: Donors in the United States, Italy and Spain gave samples during acute or convalescent COVID-19. PBMCs, B-cell-depleted T cells, or T cells provided the cDNA or gDNA that made up the material.

Original processing methods: The authors estimated nucleated cell counts from reference gene primer amplification. Clones were read by immunoSEQ multiplex PCR, and TCRdb kept only the in-frame ones, dropping some. V and J calls and clone size are those listed in that table; D and trimming were worked out from the DNA. The sample has about 99,000 clones, over 65% seen once. This clone was seen once. This CDR3 contains 14 residues. V shed 7 bases, J shed 2 bases, and the junction held 6 bases outside the gene matches. Germline loops: CDR1 LNHDA, CDR2 SQIVND (reference sequence). The chain employs TRBV19 and TRBJ2-5; the match to TRBD2 covers 8 bases. The sequencing sample was made of peripheral blood. The sequence was obtained from a man in his sixties with acute or convalescent COVID-19. CDR3 region: CASKVGGAQETQYF. Here the CDR3 DNA reads TGTGCCAGTAAAGTCGGGGGGGCGCAAGAGACCCAGTACTTC.